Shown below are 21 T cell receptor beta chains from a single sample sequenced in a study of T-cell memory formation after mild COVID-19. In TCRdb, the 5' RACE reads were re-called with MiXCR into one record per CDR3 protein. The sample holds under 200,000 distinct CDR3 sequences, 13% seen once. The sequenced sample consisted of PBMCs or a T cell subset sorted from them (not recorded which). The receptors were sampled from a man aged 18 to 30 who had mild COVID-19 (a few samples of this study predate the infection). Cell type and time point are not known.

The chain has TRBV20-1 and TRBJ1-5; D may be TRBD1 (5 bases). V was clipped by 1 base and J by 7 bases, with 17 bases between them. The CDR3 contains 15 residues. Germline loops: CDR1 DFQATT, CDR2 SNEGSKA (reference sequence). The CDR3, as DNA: TGCAGTGCTAGAGGCCTCGGGGCTGAAAGGCAGCCCCAGCATTTT. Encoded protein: CSARGLGAERQPQHF.

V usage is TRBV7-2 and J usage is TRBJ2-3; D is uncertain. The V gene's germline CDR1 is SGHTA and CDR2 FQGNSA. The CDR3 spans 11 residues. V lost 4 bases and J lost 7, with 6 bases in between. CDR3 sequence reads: CASSSGNTQYF. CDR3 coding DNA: TGTGCCAGCAGCTCTGGCAATACGCAGTATTTT.

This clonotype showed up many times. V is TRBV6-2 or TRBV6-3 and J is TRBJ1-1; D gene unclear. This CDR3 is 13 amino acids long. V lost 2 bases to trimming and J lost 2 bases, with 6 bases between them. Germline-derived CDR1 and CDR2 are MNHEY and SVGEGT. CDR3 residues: CASSYRVNTEAFF. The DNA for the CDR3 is TGTGCCAGCAGTTACAGGGTAAACACTGAAGCTTTCTTT.

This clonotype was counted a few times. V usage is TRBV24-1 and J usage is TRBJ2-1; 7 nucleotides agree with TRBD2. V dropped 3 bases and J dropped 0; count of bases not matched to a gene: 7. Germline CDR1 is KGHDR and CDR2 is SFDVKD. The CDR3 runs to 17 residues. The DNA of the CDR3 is TGTGCCACCAGTGATCCTTCAGCGGGAAGCTCCTACAATGAGCAGTTCTTC. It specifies CATSDPSAGSSYNEQFF.

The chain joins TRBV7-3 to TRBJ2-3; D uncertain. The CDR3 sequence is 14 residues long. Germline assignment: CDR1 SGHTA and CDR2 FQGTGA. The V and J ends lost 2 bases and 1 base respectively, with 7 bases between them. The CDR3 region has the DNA TGTGCCAGCAGCTTATTGGGCGGCACAGATACGCAGTATTTT. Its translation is CASSLLGGTDTQYF.

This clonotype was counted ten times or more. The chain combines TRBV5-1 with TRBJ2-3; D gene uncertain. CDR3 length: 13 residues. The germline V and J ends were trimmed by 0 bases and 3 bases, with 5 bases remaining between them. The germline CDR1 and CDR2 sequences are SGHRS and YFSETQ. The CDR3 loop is CASSLAVTDTQYF. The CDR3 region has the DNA TGCGCCAGCAGCTTGGCAGTAACAGATACGCAGTATTTT. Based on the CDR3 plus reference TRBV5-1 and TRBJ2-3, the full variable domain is KAGVTQTPRYLIKTRGQQVTLSCSPISGHRSVSWYQQTPGQGLQFLFEYFSETQRNKGNFPGRFSGRQFSNSRSEMNVSTLELGDSALYLCASSLAVTDTQYFGPGTRLTVL.

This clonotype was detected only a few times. The CDR3 reads CASSPGQGGSYEQYF. The CDR3 DNA reads TGTGCCAGCTCACCCGGACAGGGGGGCTCCTACGAGCAGTACTTC. This chain joins TRBV18 and TRBJ2-7; TRBD1 matches 10 bases. Germline V gene lookup returns CDR1 KGHSH and CDR2 LQKENI. J lost 0 bases, V lost 3 bases, and 2 bases had no gene match. CDR3 length equals 15 residues.

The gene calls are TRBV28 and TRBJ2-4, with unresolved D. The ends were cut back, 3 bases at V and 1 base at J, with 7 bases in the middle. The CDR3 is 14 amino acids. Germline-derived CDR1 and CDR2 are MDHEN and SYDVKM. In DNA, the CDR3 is TGTGCCAGCAGTTTCTGGGTTGCCAAAAACATTCAGTACTTC. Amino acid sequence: CASSFWVAKNIQYF. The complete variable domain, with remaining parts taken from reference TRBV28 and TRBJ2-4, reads DVKVTQSSRYLVKRTGEKVFLECVQDMDHENMFWYRQDPGLGLRLIYFSYDVKMKEKGDIPEGYSVSREKKERFSLILESASTNQTSMYLCASSFWVAKNIQYFGAGTRLSVL.

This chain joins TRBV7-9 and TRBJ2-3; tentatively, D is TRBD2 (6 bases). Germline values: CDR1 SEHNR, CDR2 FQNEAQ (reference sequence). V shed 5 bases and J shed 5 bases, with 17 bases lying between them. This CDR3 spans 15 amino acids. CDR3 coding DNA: TGTGCCAGCAGCGGTGGCGGGGTGTCAGTAGATACGCAGTATTTT. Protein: CASSGGGVSVDTQYF.

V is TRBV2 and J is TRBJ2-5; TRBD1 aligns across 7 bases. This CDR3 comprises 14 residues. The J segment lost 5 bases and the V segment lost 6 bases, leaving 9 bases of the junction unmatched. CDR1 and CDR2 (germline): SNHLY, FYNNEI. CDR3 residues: CASSVTGAEETQYF. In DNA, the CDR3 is TGTGCCAGCAGCGTAACAGGGGCCGAGGAGACCCAGTACTTC.

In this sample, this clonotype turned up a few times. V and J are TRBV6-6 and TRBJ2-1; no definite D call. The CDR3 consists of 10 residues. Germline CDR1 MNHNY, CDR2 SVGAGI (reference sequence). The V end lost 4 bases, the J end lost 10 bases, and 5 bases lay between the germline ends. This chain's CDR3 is CASSLVEQFF. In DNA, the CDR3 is TGTGCCAGCAGTTTGGTAGAGCAGTTCTTC.

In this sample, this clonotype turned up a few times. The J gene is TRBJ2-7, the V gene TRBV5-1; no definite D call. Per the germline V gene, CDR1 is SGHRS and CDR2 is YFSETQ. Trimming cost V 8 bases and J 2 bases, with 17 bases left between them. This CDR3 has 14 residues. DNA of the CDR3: TGCGCCAGTCATAAAATGACCGGTCCCTACGAGCAGTACTTC. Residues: CASHKMTGPYEQYF. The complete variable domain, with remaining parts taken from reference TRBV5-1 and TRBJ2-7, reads KAGVTQTPRYLIKTRGQQVTLSCSPISGHRSVSWYQQTPGQGLQFLFEYFSETQRNKGNFPGRFSGRQFSNSRSEMNVSTLELGDSALYLCASHKMTGPYEQYFGPGTRLTVT.

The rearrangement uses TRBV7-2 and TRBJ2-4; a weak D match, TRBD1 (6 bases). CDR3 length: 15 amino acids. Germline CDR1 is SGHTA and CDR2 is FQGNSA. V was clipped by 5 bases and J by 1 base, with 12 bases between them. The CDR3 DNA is TGTGCCAGCAGCACGAACAGGGCTGCCAAAAACATTCAGTACTTC. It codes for CASSTNRAAKNIQYF.

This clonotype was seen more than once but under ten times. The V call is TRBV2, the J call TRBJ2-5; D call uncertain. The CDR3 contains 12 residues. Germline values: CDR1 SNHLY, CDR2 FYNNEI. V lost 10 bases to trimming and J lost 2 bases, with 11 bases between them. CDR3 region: CATSLGQETQYF. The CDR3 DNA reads TGTGCCACCTCCCTTGGACAAGAGACCCAGTACTTC.

The DNA of the CDR3 is TGTGCCAGCAGCTTTGATCCGGTAGGAGAGACCCAGTACTTC. Translated: CASSFDPVGETQYF. V is TRBV7-2 and J is TRBJ2-5, with no clear D. V was cut by 3 bases and J by 4 bases, with 12 bases left in between. Germline values: CDR1 SGHTA, CDR2 FQGNSA. This CDR3 has 14 residues.

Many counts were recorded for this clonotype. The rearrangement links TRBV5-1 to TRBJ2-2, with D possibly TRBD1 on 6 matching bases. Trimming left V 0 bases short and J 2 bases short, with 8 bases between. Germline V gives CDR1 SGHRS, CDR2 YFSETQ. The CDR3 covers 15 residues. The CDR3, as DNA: TGCGCCAGCAGCTTGGCAGGGGCAAACACCGGGGAGCTGTTTTTT. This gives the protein CASSLAGANTGELFF.

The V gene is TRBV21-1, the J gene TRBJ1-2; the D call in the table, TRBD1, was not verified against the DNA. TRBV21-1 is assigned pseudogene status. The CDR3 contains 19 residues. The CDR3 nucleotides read TGTGCCAGCAGCAGCGACAGGGGGGCCTACCGGGGAAATAACTATGGCTACACCTTC. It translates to CASSSDRGAYRGNNYGYTF.

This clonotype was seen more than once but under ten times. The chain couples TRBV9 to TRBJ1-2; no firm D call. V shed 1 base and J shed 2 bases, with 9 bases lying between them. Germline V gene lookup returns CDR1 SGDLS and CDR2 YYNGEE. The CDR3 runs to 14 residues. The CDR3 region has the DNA TGTGCCAGCAGCGTACAGGCTACCAACTATGGCTACACCTTC. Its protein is CASSVQATNYGYTF.

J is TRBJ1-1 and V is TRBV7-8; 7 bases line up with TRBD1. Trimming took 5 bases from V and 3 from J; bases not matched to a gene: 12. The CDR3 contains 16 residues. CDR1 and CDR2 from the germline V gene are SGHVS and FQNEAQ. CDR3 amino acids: CASSPNWAGGDTEAFF. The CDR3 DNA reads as TGTGCCAGCAGCCCAAATTGGGCAGGGGGGGACACTGAAGCTTTCTTT.

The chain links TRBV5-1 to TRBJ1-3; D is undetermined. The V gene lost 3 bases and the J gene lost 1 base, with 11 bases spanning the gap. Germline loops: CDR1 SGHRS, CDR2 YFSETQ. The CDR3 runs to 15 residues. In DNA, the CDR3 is TGCGCCAGCAGCTCCCGTGGGGAATCTGGAAACACCATATATTTT. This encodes CASSSRGESGNTIYF.

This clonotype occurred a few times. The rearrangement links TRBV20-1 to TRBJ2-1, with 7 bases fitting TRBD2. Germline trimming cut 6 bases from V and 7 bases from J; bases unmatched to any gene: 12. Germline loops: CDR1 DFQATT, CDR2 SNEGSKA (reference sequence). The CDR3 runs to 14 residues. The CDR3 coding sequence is TGCAGTGCCCACTGGGTGGCCGGGGGGAATGAGCAGTTCTTC. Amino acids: CSAHWVAGGNEQFF.